Sequencing of this T cell receptor (beta chain) was carried out in a study of blood T cell repertoires in COVID-19. Study summary: Acute-phase and convalescent COVID-19 samples originated in the United States, Italy and Spain. PBMCs, B-cell-depleted T cells, or T cells provided the cDNA or gDNA that made up the material.

The germline V gene has CDR1 SEHNR and CDR2 FQNEAQ (reference sequence). The length of the CDR3 is 12 residues. V gave up 5 bases and J gave up 7 bases, with 11 bases separating them. Methods used by the authors: The assay estimated nucleated cells by amplifying reference gene primers. Clones were read by immunoSEQ multiplex PCR, and TCRdb kept only the in-frame ones, dropping some. The V and J calls and clone size are taken from that table; D and trimming were inferred from the DNA. The sample holds tens of thousands of clones; less than 85% are singletons and the top ten take approximately 15%. The TCR sequence derives from a human donor with acute or convalescent COVID-19. The donor label of this sample is uncertain. This chain joins TRBV7-9 and TRBJ1-1; D unresolved. The sample consisted of peripheral blood. The CDR3 sequence is CASSTRRIEAFF. CDR3 nucleotides: TGTGCCAGCAGCACGCGGAGGATTGAAGCTTTCTTT. Complete variable domain (other parts from reference TRBV7-9 and TRBJ1-1): DTGVSQNPRHKITKRGQNVTFRCDPISEHNRLYWYRQTLGQGPEFLTYFQNEAQLEKSRLLSDRFSAERPKGSFSTLEIQRTEQGDSAMYLCASSTRRIEAFFGQGTRLTVV.